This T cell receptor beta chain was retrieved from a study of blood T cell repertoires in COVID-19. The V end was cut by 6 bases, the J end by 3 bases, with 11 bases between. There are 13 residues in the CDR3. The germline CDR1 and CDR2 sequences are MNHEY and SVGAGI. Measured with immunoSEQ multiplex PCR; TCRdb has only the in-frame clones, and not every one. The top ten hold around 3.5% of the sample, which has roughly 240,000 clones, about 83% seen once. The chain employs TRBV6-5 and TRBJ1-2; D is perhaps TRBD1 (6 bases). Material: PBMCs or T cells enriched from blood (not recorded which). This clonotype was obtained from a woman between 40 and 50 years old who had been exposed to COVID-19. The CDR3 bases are TGTGCCAGCAGACCCGGGACATACTATGGCTACACCTTC. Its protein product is CASRPGTYYGYTF.